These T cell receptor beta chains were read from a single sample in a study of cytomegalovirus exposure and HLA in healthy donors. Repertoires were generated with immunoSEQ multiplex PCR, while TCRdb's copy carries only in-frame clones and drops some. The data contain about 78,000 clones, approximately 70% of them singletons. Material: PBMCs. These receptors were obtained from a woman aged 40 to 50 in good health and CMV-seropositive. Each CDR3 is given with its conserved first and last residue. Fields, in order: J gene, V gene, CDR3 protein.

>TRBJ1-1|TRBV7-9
CASSLGRVGTEAFF
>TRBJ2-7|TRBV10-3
CAISENRGPYEQYF
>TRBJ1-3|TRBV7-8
CAGGTGNTIYF
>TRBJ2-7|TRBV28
CASKRGPYEQYF
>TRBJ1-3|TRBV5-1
CASSVQGLSGNTIYF
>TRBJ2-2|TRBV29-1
CSVADRQITDTGELFF
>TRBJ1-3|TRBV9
CASSVSGGGNTIYF
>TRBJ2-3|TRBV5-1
CASSLADRPTLTGNTDTQYF
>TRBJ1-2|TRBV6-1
CASSEGTGNYGYTF
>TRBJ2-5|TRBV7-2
CASSLALRGGGVQETQYF
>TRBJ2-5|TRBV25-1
CASRTGTAQETQYF
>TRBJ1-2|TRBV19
CASSGSSWGRYGYTF
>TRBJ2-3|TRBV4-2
CASSQGTSGGALGTQYF
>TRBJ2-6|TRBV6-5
CASSSSSGANVLTF
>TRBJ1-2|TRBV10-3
CAISDNRDRGRLFCYGYTF
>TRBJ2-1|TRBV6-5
CASSPPGTSGGQQFF
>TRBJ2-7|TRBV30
CAWSVLGEQGYEQYF
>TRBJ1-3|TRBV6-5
CASSTGQGANTIYF
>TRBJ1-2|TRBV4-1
CASSRYRGGADRAYTF
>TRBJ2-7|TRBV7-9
CSSSLGTSGVPYEQYF
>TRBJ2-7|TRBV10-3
CAISESRAPEGSYEQYF
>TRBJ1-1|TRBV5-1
CASKRNPGGATEAFF
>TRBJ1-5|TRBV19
CASSDGGHSNQPQHF
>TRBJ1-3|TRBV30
CGRGGHSGNTIYF
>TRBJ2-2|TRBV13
CASTNVADANTGELFF
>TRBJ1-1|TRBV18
CASSPAGTSLNTEAFF
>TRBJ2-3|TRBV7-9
CASSHDYTFAGGLTDTQYF
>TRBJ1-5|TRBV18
CASSPTGKGQPQHF
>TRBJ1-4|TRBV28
CASSDGTVKKLFF
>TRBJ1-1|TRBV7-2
CASSPDGRAGEAFF
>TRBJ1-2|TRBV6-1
CASSGTGQKGYGYTF
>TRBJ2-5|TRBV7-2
CASSLLGQVQETQYF
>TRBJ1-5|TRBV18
CASSPYGGDNQPQHF